Given below is one T cell receptor (beta chain) in context. This record comes from a study of blood T cell repertoires in COVID-19. Study context: COVID-19 samples from acute and convalescent phases originated in the United States, Italy and Spain. T cells, B-cell-depleted T cells, or PBMCs supplied cDNA or gDNA.

Original data processing: How many nucleated cells were present was estimated from reference gene primer amplification. Libraries were prepared by immunoSEQ multiplex PCR; TCRdb keeps only in-frame clonotypes and omits some of them. From that table come the V and J calls and clone size; the DNA was used to work out D and trimming. Seen here are 90,000 or so clones, around 84% observed once, and the top ten hold roughly 25%. V shed 4 bases and J shed 0 bases, with 3 bases lying between them. Germline V gene lookup returns CDR1 MDHEN and CDR2 SYDVKM. This CDR3 comprises 12 residues. The sequencing input was peripheral blood. The J gene is TRBJ2-5, the V gene TRBV28, with unresolved D. The receptor was derived from a man in his 60s with acute or convalescent COVID-19. The CDR3 DNA reads TGTGCCAGCAGTTCCTACCAAGAGACCCAGTACTTC. It codes for CASSSYQETQYF.